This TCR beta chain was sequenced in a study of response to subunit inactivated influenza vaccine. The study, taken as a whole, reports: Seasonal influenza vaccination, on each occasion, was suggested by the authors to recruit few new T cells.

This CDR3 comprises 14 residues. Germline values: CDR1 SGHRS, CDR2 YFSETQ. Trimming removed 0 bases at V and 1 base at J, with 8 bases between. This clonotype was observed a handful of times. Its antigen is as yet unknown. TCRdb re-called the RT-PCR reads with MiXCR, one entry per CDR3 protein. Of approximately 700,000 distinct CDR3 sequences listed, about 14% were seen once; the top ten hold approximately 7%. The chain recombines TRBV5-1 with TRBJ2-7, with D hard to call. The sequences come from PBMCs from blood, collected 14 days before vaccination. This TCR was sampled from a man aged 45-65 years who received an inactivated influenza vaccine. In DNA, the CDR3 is TGCGCCAGCAGCTTGGGGCAGGCTTCCTACGAGCAGTACTTC. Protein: CASSLGQASYEQYF.